What follows are 15 T cell receptor beta chains derived from one specimen sequenced in a study of T cells in Graves' hyperthyroidism and ophthalmopathy. RNA transcripts gave rise to amplified TCR beta CDR3 regions. An initial round of RT-PCR targeting the TCR CDR3 relied on the HTBI primer set. TCRdb called the multiplex PCR reads again in MiXCR, with one record for every CDR3 protein. Of 600,000 to 800,000 distinct CDR3 sequences listed, roughly a third are singletons. Sequenced input: blood. These receptors all come from a middle-aged woman with Graves' hyperthyroidism.

The chain combines TRBV7-2 with TRBJ1-6; a weak D match, TRBD1 (5 bases). Trimming took off 5 bases at V and 7 bases at J, with 15 bases between the two ends. Germline V gives CDR1 SGHTA, CDR2 FQGNSA. The CDR3 has 15 residues. The CDR3 loop reads CASSNHPGTNSPLHF. As DNA, the CDR3 is TGTGCCAGCAGCAACCACCCAGGGACCAATTCACCCCTCCACTTT.

This chain links TRBV25-1 with TRBJ1-2, with 7 bases aligning to TRBD1. The CDR3 contains 13 residues. Germline V gene data show CDR1 as MGHDK and CDR2 as SYGVNS. The V segment lost 11 bases and the J segment 5 bases; nucleotides outside the gene matches: 11. CDR3 nucleotides: TGTGCCCCGCGGGACAGTAGTCCTTATGGCTACACCTTC. Translating it yields CAPRDSSPYGYTF.

This clonotype occurred many times. V is TRBV7-2 and J is TRBJ2-7, with D maybe TRBD1 (5 bases). The CDR3 sequence is 14 residues long. V was clipped by 2 bases and J by 3 bases, with 11 bases between them. Germline V gene sequence: CDR1 SGHTA, CDR2 FQGNSA. The CDR3 loop reads CASSLHFTGYEQYF. The CDR3 DNA follows: TGTGCCAGCAGCTTACATTTTACAGGCTACGAGCAGTACTTC.

This clonotype has only a few counts. The genes are TRBV19 and TRBJ1-5; 7 nucleotides line up with TRBD1. This CDR3 spans 15 amino acids. Unmatched junction bases numbered 4, after V lost 4 bases and J lost 1 base. The V gene's germline CDR1 is LNHDA and CDR2 SQIVND (reference sequence). The CDR3 nucleotides are TGTGCCAGTAGTACCGGGACAGTGAGCAATCAGCCCCAGCATTTT. This gives the protein CASSTGTVSNQPQHF.

This clonotype has a handful of counts. The DNA for the CDR3 is TGTGCCAGCAGCTTACTGGGGATGGAGACCCAGTACTTC. Its protein product is CASSLLGMETQYF. This rearrangement joins TRBV7-2 to TRBJ2-5; D is uncertain. Germline values: CDR1 SGHTA, CDR2 FQGNSA. V gave up 2 bases and J gave up 5 bases, with 9 bases separating them. The CDR3 consists of 13 residues.

V and J are TRBV30 and TRBJ2-5; D unresolved. CDR3 length: 11 amino acids. CDR1 GTSNPN and CDR2 SVGIG come from the germline V gene (reference sequence). V lost 0 bases and J 5 bases, leaving 4 bases between the germline ends. The CDR3 DNA reads as TGTGCCTGGAGTGTACTTGAGACCCAGTACTTC. Encoded protein: CAWSVLETQYF.

The chain joins TRBV7-2 to TRBJ2-2; no definite D call. Trimming pared 9 bases from V and 1 base from J, leaving 18 bases between. The CDR3 contains 16 residues. Germline-derived CDR1 and CDR2 are SGHTA and FQGNSA. CDR3 sequence: CASAPGRVMNTGELFF. The CDR3, as DNA: TGTGCCAGTGCCCCCGGACGAGTCATGAACACCGGGGAGCTGTTTTTT.

This clonotype was detected only once. The V gene is TRBV10-3, the J gene TRBJ2-7, with D unresolved. Trimming stripped 2 bases from V and 3 bases from J, with 14 bases between. The length of the CDR3 is 15 residues. The germline gives CDR1 ENHRY, CDR2 SYGVKD. In DNA, the CDR3 is TGTGCCATCAGTGAGGCCAGGTCCAAAGACTACGAGCAGTACTTC. This codes for CAISEARSKDYEQYF.

The chain recombines TRBV7-9 with TRBJ1-3, with TRBD1 matching over 7 bases. With 1 base clipped from V and 2 bases from J, the junction kept 2 bases outside the gene matches. CDR3 length: 15 amino acids. The V gene's germline CDR1 is SEHNR and CDR2 FQNEAQ (reference sequence). DNA for the CDR3: TGTGCCAGCAGCTTAGGGGACAGCCCTGGAAACACCATATATTTT. Protein: CASSLGDSPGNTIYF.

The chain employs TRBV25-1 and TRBJ1-2; 8 nucleotides line up with TRBD1. Trimming removed 8 bases from V and 2 bases from J; junction bases left unmatched: 10. This CDR3 is 15 amino acids long. Germline CDR1 reads MGHDK; CDR2 reads SYGVNS. CDR3 nucleotides: TGTGCCAGCCGCCCGACAGGGGAGATGAACTATGGCTACACCTTC. Its translation: CASRPTGEMNYGYTF.

This clonotype has ten or more counts. This chain joins TRBV2 and TRBJ1-5, with no clear D. Germline lookup yields CDR1 SNHLY and CDR2 FYNNEI. The V and J ends lost 9 bases and 7 bases respectively, with 13 bases between them. This CDR3 spans 12 amino acids. The CDR3 coding sequence is TGTGCCAGACGCAGGATATCCCAGCCCCAGCATTTT. Its translation is CARRRISQPQHF.

This clonotype was recorded at least ten times. This chain links TRBV20-1 with TRBJ1-5; D gene unclear. This CDR3 has 14 amino acids. V was trimmed by 4 bases and J by 2 bases, leaving 12 bases between them. Germline V gives CDR1 DFQATT, CDR2 SNEGSKA (reference sequence). The CDR3 sequence: CSAKPFLGNQPQHF. CDR3 sequence (DNA): TGCAGTGCTAAACCGTTCTTGGGCAATCAGCCCCAGCATTTT.

V and J are TRBV6-1 and TRBJ1-5, with D possibly TRBD1 on 5 matching bases. Per germline, CDR1 MNHNS and CDR2 SASEGT. Trimming shortened V by 7 bases and J by 7 bases, and 20 bases separated the two germline ends. The length of the CDR3 is 15 residues. In DNA form, the CDR3 reads TGTGCCAGCACCCCTGTGGTAGGGGCGCAGCAGCCCCAGCATTTT. Its translation: CASTPVVGAQQPQHF.

The chain joins TRBV19 to TRBJ1-5, with unresolved D. CDR1 is LNHDA and CDR2 is SQIVND in the germline V gene (reference sequence). This CDR3 is 15 amino acids long. Trimming removed 4 bases from V and 2 bases from J, with 12 bases in between. The CDR3 nucleotides are TGTGCCAGTAGTACTTCGGACGGGGGCAATCAGCCCCAGCATTTT. Translating it yields CASSTSDGGNQPQHF.

Note on this clonotype: The junction differs from germline at one of its ends, possibly a read error. The rearrangement uses TRBV19 and TRBJ1-1; no firm D call. CDR3 length equals 13 residues. Germline assignment: CDR1 LNHDA and CDR2 SQIVND (reference sequence). CDR3 bases: TGTACCAGTAGTATAAACAAGAACACTGAAGCTTTCTTT. It specifies CTSSINKNTEAFF.